The 8 T cell receptor beta chains presented below share a single source sample, sequenced in a study of Ad26.COV2.S vaccination and SARS-CoV-2 variants. The data were produced by immunoSEQ multiplex PCR, yet TCRdb's version contains in-frame clones alone and is incomplete. The sample has around 300,000 clones; about 87% are singletons. Treatment: some 20 received Ad26.COV2.S at low or high dose, single or two shots; 5 received placebo; per-sample allocation not given. The investigators took samples on day 63 after the first vaccine or placebo injection. Sequenced material: peripheral blood, taken in a trial of Ad26.COV2.S vaccine versus placebo. The receptors derive from a person between 18 and 60 years old who received the Ad26.COV2.S COVID-19 vaccine or a placebo.

The chain has TRBV13 and TRBJ1-2; 7 positions match TRBD1. The CDR3 loop spans 12 amino acids. J was trimmed by 13 bases and V by 1 base; bases with no gene match: 6. CDR1 and CDR2 from the germline V gene are PRHDT and FYEKMQ (reference sequence). The CDR3 DNA reads TGTGCCAGCAGCTTAGTTGACAGGGCTCTCACCTTC. It codes for CASSLVDRALTF.

The rearrangement uses TRBV7-3 and TRBJ1-5; D is possibly TRBD1 (6 bases). V was cut by 5 bases and J by 6 bases, with 11 bases left in between. Germline CDR1 and CDR2: SGHTA and FQGTGA. CDR3 length equals 13 residues. This CDR3 is CASSQAGVQPQHF. The CDR3 nucleotides read TGTGCCAGCAGCCAAGCAGGGGTTCAGCCCCAGCATTTT.

The chain links TRBV28 to TRBJ1-2, with a possible D match to TRBD1 (6 bases). CDR3 length: 15 amino acids. Germline CDR1 is MDHEN and CDR2 is SYDVKM. Trimming removed 2 bases from V and 4 bases from J, with 14 bases in between. This chain's CDR3 is CASSLGRGELYGYTF. The CDR3 DNA is TGTGCCAGCAGTTTAGGCAGGGGAGAACTCTATGGCTACACCTTC.

Only one count was recorded for this clone. This rearrangement joins TRBV18 to TRBJ1-1; 7 positions agree with TRBD1. With V trimmed by 4 bases and J by 0 bases, 5 bases remained unmatched. The CDR3 consists of 15 residues. The germline V gene encodes CDR1 KGHSH and CDR2 LQKENI. The CDR3 DNA reads TGTGCCAGCTCACGCGCAGGGGGTGTGAACACTGAAGCTTTCTTT. Translating it yields CASSRAGGVNTEAFF.

J is TRBJ2-7 and V is TRBV27, with unresolved D. The length of the CDR3 is 15 residues. Germline values: CDR1 MNHEY, CDR2 SMNVEV (reference sequence). The ends were cut back, 0 bases at V and 1 base at J, with 10 bases in the middle. CDR3 coding DNA: TGTGCCAGCAGTTTATCCGGTTATTGGTCCTACGAGCAGTACTTC. This encodes CASSLSGYWSYEQYF.

This sequence joins TRBV19 and TRBJ2-3, with TRBD2 identical over 7 bases. CDR3 length: 15 amino acids. The germline V gene has CDR1 LNHDA and CDR2 SQIVND (reference sequence). Germline trimming cut 8 bases from V and 2 bases from J; bases unmatched to any gene: 10. CDR3 region: CASGEASGYTDTQYF. Here the CDR3 DNA reads TGTGCCAGTGGCGAGGCTAGCGGTTACACAGATACGCAGTATTTT.

This chain connects TRBV7-2 to TRBJ2-7; D is possibly TRBD1 or TRBD2 (5 bases each). This CDR3 has 14 amino acids. Germline assignment: CDR1 SGHTA and CDR2 FQGNSA. V lost 0 bases and J lost 5, with 11 bases in between. The CDR3 region has the DNA TGTGCCAGCAGCTTAGCGGGACCCGGCAACGAGCAGTACTTC. Its translation is CASSLAGPGNEQYF.

The table lists this clone with a count of one. This chain links TRBV5-4 with TRBJ2-5, with TRBD2 matching 11 bases. Germline V gene sequence: CDR1 SGHNT, CDR2 YYREEE (reference sequence). V trimming: 0 bases; J trimming: 5 bases; junction bases outside the gene matches: 6. The CDR3 totals 16 residues. In nucleotides, the CDR3 is TGTGCCAGCAGCTTGGAGCTAGCGGGAGGCCGGGAGACCCAGTACTTC. Amino acid sequence: CASSLELAGGRETQYF. The full variable domain, its missing parts supplied by reference TRBV5-4 and TRBJ2-5, is ETGVTQSPTHLIKTRGQQVTLRCSSQSGHNTVSWYQQALGQGPQFIFQYYREEENGRGNFPPRFSGLQFPNYSSELNVNALELDDSALYLCASSLELAGGRETQYFGPGTRLLVL.